This T cell receptor beta chain derives from a study of post-analysis software for immune sequencing data. Study-wide results and limits: Controls showed lower frequencies than patients for five TRBV segments, and TRBV5-6, TRBV5-1 and TRBV20-1 were among these.

Unique molecular identifiers tagged the TCR beta cDNA libraries. TCRdb called the PCR reads again in MiXCR, with one record for every CDR3 protein. The sample has hundreds of thousands of distinct CDR3 sequences, about 50% seen once. This CDR3 is 11 amino acids long. Trimming cost V 2 bases and J 7 bases, with 8 bases left between them. The V gene's germline CDR1 is SQVTM and CDR2 ANQGSEA. Of note for this clonotype: As yet, its antigen is unknown.

The clonotype originates from a girl aged 5 to 17 with multiple sclerosis. This rearrangement joins TRBV29-1 to TRBJ1-2; tentative D call: TRBD1 (5 bases). Material for sequencing was blood. The CDR3 protein is CSVERDVGYTF. DNA for the CDR3: TGCAGCGTTGAAAGGGACGTTGGCTACACCTTC.